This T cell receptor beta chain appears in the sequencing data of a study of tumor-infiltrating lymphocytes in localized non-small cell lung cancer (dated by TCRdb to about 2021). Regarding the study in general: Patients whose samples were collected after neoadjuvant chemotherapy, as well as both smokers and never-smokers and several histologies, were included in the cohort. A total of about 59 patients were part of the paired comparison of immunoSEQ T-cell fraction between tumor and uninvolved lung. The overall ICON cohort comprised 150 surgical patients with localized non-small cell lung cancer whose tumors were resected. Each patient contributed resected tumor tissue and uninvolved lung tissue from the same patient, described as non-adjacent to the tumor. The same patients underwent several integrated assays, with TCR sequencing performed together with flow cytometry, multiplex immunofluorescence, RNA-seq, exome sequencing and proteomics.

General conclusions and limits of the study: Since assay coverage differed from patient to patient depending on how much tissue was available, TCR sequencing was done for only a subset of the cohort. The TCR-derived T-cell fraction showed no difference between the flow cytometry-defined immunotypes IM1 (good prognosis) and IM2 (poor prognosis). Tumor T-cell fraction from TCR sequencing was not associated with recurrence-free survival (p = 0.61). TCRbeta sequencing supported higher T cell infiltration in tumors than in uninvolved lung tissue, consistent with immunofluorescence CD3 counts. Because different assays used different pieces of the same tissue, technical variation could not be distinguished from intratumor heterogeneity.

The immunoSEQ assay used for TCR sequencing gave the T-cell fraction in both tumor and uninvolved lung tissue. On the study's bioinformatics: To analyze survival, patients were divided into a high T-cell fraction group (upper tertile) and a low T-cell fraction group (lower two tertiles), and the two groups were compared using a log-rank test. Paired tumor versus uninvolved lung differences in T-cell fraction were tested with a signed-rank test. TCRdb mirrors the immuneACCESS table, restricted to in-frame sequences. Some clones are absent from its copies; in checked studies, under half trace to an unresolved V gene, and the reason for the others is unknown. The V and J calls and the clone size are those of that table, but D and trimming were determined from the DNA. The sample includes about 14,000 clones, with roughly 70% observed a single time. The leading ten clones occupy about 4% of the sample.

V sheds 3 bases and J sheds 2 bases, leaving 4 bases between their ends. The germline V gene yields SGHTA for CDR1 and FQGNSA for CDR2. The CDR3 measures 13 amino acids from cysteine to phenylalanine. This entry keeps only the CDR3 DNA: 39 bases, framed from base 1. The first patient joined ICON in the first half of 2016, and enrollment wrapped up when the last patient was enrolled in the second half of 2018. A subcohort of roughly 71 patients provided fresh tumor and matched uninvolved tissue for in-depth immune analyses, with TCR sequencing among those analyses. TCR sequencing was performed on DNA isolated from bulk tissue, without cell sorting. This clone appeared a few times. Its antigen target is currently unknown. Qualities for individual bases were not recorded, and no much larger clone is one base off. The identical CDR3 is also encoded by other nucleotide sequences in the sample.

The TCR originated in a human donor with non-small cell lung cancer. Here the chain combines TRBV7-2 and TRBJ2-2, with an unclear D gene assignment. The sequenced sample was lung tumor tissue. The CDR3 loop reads CASSFLNTGELFF. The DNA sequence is TGTGCCAGCAGCTTCCTAAACACCGGGGAGCTGTTTTTT.